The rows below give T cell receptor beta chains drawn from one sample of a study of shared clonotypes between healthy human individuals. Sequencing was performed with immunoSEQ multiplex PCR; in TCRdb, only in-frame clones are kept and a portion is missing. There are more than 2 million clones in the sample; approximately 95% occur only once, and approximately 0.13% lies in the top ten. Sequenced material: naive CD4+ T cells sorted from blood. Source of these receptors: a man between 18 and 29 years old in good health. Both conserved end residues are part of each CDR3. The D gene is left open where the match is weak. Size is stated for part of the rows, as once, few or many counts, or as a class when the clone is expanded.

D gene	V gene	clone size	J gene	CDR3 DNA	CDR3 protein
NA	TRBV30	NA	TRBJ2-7	TGTGCCTGGAATTCGGGCGGAGGCTACGAGCAGTACTTC	CAWNSGGGYEQYF
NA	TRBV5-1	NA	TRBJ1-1	TGCGCCAGCAGCTTGGAGGACAGAAGGACTGAAGCTTTCTTT	CASSLEDRRTEAFF
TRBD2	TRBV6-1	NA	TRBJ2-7	TGTGCCAGCAGTGAGGCTTCCTCGGTAGCGGGGGCAGCTAAGCAGTACTTC	CASSEASSVAGAAKQYF
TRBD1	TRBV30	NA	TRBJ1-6	TGTGCCTGGAGTAGGGGACAGGGTGCTTCACCCCTCCACTTT	CAWSRGQGASPLHF
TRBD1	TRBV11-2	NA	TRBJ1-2	TGTGCCAGCAGCCCCGACAGGGGCGGTGGCTACACCTTC	CASSPDRGGGYTF
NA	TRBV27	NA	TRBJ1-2	TGTGCCAGCAGTTTAAGCCCAACAGTAGCTAACTATGGCTACACCTTC	CASSLSPTVANYGYTF
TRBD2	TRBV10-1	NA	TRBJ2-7	TGCGCCAGCAGTGAGTCTCGACTAGCGGTCCGGAACGAGCAGTACTTC	CASSESRLAVRNEQYF
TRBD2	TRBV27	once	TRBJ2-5	TGTGCCAGCAGTTTATCGATCTCTAGCGGGGGGGGTATGGAGACCCAGTACTTC	CASSLSISSGGGMETQYF
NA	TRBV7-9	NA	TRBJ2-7	TGTGCCAGCAGCTTCCTCCCCGGGAGTCTCCTTCCCTACGAGCAGTACTTC	CASSFLPGSLLPYEQYF
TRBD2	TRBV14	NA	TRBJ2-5	TGTGCCAGCAGCCTCCGTCGGAGACTAGCGGAGACCCAGTACTTC	CASSLRRRLAETQYF
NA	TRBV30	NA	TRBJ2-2	TGTGCCTGGAGTCAGGCCAACACCGGGGAGCTGTTTTTT	CAWSQANTGELFF
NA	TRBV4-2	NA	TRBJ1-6	TGTGCCAGCAGCCAAGATGCAGGGGAGGTCGGGGCACCCCTCCACTTT	CASSQDAGEVGAPLHF
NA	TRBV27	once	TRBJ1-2	TGTGCCAGCAGTTTGGAACAGGGAATTGGCTACACCTTC	CASSLEQGIGYTF
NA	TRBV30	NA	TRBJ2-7	TGTGCCTGGAGCCCCGACGATTTGGGGGAAAAATACTTC	CAWSPDDLGEKYF
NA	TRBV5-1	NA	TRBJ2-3	TGCGCCACCCGGACGGGACCGCAAGCAGATACGCAGTATTTT	CATRTGPQADTQYF
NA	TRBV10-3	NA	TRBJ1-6	TGTGCCATCAGTGACGTTTATAATTCACCCCTCCACTTT	CAISDVYNSPLHF
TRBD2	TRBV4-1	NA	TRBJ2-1	TGCGCCAGCAGACTTCTTTTTAGGCGGGAGGGCAGTGAGCAGTTCTTC	CASRLLFRREGSEQFF
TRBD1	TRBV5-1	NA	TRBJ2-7	TGCGCCAGCACTACAGGGGATGGCTACGAGCAGTACTTC	CASTTGDGYEQYF